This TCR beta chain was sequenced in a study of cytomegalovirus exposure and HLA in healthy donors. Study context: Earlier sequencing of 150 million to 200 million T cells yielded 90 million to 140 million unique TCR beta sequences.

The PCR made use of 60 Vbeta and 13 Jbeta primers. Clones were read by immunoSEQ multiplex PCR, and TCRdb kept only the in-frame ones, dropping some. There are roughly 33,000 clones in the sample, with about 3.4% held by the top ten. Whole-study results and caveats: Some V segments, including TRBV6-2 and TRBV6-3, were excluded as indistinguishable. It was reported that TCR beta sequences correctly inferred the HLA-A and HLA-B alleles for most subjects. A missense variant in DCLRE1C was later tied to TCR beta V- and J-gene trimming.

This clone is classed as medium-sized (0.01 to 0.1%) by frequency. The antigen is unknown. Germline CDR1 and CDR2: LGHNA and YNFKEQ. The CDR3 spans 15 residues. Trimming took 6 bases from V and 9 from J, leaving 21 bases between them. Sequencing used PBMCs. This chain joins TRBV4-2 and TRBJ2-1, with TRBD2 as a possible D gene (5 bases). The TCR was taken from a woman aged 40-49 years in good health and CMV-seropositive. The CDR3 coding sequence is TGTGCCAGCAGTCCCCACATTGGGGTGGCGGGTGAGCAGTTCTTC. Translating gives CASSPHIGVAGEQFF.